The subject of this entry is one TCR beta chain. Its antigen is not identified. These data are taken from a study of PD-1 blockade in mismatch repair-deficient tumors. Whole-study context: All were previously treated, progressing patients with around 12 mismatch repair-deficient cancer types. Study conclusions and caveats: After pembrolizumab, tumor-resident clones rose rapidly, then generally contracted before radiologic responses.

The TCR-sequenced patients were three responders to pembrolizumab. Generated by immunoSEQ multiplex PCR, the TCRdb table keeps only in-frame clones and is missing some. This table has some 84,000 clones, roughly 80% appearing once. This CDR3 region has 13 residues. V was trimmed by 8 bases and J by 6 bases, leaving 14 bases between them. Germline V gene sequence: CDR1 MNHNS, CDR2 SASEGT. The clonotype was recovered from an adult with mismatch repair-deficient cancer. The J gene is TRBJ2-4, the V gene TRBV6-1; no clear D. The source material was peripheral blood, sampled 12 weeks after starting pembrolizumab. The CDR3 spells CASGGQLGNIQYF. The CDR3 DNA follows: TGTGCCAGCGGTGGTCAGCTAGGAAACATTCAGTACTTC.